The present TCR beta chain was sequenced within a study of PD-1 blockade in classical Hodgkin lymphoma. Remarks on this clone: One end of the junction varies from germline; a read error may be responsible.

Libraries were prepared by immunoSEQ multiplex PCR; TCRdb keeps only in-frame clonotypes and omits some of them. The sample has about 22,000 clones, around two thirds seen once. Brentuximab vedotin exposure varied among the patients, all of whom had relapsed after autologous stem cell transplantation. This CDR3 region has 15 residues. Germline-derived CDR1 and CDR2 are SSHAT and FNYEAQ (reference sequence). Sequenced material: peripheral blood mononuclear cells (PBMCs), taken at baseline. The receptor comes from a human donor with classical Hodgkin lymphoma. The V and J genes are TRBV7-7 and TRBJ2-6, with D uncertain. The DNA of the CDR3 is TGTGCCAGCAGCCCTGGTTGTAAGTGCCACAAAGTCGGGCCTTTC. It codes for CASSPGCKCHKVGPF.